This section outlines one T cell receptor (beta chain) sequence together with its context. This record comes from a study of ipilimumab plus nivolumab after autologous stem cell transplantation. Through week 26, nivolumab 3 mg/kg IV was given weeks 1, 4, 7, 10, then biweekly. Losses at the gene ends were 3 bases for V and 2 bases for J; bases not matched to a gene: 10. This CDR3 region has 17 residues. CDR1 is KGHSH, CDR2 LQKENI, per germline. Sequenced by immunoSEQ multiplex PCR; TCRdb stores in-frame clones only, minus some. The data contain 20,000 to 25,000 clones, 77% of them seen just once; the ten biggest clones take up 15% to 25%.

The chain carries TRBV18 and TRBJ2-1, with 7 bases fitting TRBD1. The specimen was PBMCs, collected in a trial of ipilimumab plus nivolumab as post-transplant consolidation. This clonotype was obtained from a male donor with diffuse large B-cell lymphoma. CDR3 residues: CASSPTFGTVTYNEQFF. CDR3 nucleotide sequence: TGTGCCAGCTCACCTACGTTCGGGACAGTCACCTACAATGAGCAGTTCTTC. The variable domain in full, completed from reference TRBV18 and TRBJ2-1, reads NAGVMQNPRHLVRRRGQEARLRCSPMKGHSHVYWYRQLPEEGLKFMVYLQKENIIDESGMPKERFSAEFPKEGPSILRIQQVVRGDSAAYFCASSPTFGTVTYNEQFFGPGTRLTVL.